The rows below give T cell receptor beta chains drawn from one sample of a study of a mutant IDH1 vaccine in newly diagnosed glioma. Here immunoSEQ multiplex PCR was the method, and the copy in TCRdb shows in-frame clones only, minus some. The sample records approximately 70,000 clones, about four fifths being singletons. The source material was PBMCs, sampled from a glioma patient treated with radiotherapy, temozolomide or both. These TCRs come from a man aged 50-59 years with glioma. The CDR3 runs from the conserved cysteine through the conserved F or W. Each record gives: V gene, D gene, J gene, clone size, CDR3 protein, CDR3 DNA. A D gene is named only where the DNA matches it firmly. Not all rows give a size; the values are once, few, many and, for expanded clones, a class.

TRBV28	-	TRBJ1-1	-	CASSLGTVNTEAFF	TGTGCCAGCAGTTTAGGGACGGTGAACACTGAAGCTTTCTTT
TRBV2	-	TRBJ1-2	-	CASRRAGGYTF	TGTGCCAGCAGGAGGGCAGGGGGCTACACCTTC
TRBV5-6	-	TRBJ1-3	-	CASSYGTGSSGNTIYF	TGTGCCAGCAGCTACGGGACGGGAAGCTCTGGAAACACCATATATTTT
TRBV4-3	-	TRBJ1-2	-	CASSQEPGMDGYTF	TGCGCCAGCAGCCAAGAGCCAGGGATGGATGGCTACACCTTC
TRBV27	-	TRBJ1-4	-	CASSPRRSGGKLFF	TGTGCCAGCAGCCCTCGTAGGTCGGGTGGAAAACTGTTTTTT
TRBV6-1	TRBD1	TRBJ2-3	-	CASSELGQGAHTQYF	TGTGCCAGCAGTGAACTAGGACAGGGGGCGCACACGCAGTATTTT
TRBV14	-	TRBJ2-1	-	CASSPGDGRSYNEQFF	TGTGCCAGCAGCCCAGGGGACGGCCGCTCCTACAATGAGCAGTTCTTC
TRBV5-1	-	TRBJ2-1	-	CASSLVGGAYNEQFF	TGCGCCAGCAGCTTGGTTGGCGGGGCCTACAATGAGCAGTTCTTC
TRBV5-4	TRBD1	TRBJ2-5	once	CASRQDRGFTQYF	TGTGCCAGCAGGCAAGACAGGGGGTTTACCCAGTACTTC
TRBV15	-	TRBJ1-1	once	CATSRDRGAAFF	TGTGCCACCAGCAGAGACAGGGGAGCAGCTTTCTTT
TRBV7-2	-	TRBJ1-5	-	CASSLRHRMDQPQHF	TGTGCCAGCAGCTTAAGGCACAGGATGGATCAGCCCCAGCATTTT
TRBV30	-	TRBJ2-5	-	CAWRERGGETQYF	TGTGCCTGGAGAGAAAGGGGGGGGGAGACCCAGTACTTC
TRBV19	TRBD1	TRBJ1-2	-	CASSMAGTGNYGYTF	TGTGCCAGTAGTATGGCCGGGACAGGGAACTATGGCTACACCTTC
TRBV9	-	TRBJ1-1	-	CASSVDAVTEAFF	TGTGCCAGCAGCGTAGATGCGGTGACTGAAGCTTTCTTT
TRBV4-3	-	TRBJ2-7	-	CASSQDVGVSRYEQYF	TGCGCCAGCAGCCAAGACGTTGGCGTCTCGCGATACGAGCAGTACTTC